Listed here are 8 T cell receptor beta chains from one sample, sequenced in a study of blood T cell repertoires in COVID-19. TCRdb's copy holds only in-frame clones and misses some; the assay was immunoSEQ multiplex PCR. Altogether approximately 300,000 clones are present, around 89% being singletons, with the ten largest covering 0.7% to 0.9%. Sequenced input: peripheral blood. The receptors stem from a man aged 25-45 years with acute or convalescent COVID-19.

This chain links TRBV10-2 with TRBJ1-3, with D hard to call. The CDR3 sequence is 14 residues long. With 3 bases removed from V and 3 bases from J, the gap between germline ends came to 9 bases. Germline assignment: CDR1 WSHSY and CDR2 SAAADI. Written as DNA, the CDR3 is TGCGCCAGCAGTGAACCGGGATATGGAAACACCATATATTTT. As protein: CASSEPGYGNTIYF.

This chain links TRBV6-5 with TRBJ1-6; unclear D gene. Germline values: CDR1 MNHEY, CDR2 SVGAGI. With 6 bases removed from V and 6 bases from J, the gap between germline ends came to 15 bases. The CDR3 runs to 15 residues. CDR3 in amino acids: CASSPSQAGNSPLHF. In DNA form, the CDR3 reads TGTGCCAGCAGCCCATCCCAGGCGGGTAATTCACCCCTCCACTTT.

The table lists this clone with a count of one. This rearrangement joins TRBV10-3 to TRBJ2-1, with D possibly TRBD2 on 5 matching bases. Trimming removed 4 bases at V and 5 bases at J, with 9 bases between. Germline CDR1 reads ENHRY; CDR2 reads SYGVKD. The CDR3 runs 13 residues. CDR3 coding DNA: TGTGCCATCAGTGTTCGGGATAACAATGAGCAGTTCTTC. Protein sequence: CAISVRDNNEQFF.

CDR3 residues: CASSPGQVATDTQYF. The CDR3 DNA reads TGTGCCAGCAGCCCCGGACAGGTCGCCACAGATACGCAGTATTTT. V gene TRBV5-4 combines with J gene TRBJ2-3; 7 bases fit TRBD1. The CDR3 extends over 15 amino acids. With 4 bases clipped from V and 2 bases from J, the junction kept 7 bases outside the gene matches. Germline V gives CDR1 SGHNT, CDR2 YYREEE (reference sequence).

The V and J genes are TRBV4-1 and TRBJ1-2; D perhaps matches TRBD1 (6 bases). The CDR3 consists of 15 residues. Germline-derived CDR1 and CDR2 are MGHRA and YSYEKL. V was clipped by 0 bases and J by 7 bases, with 15 bases between them. Here the CDR3 DNA reads TGCGCCAGCAGCCAAGAGGCGGCAGGGGTGAGTGGCTACACCTTC. Translated, it gives CASSQEAAGVSGYTF.

This sequence joins TRBV30 and TRBJ2-5; unclear D gene. Germline loops: CDR1 GTSNPN, CDR2 SVGIG (reference sequence). The CDR3 spans 12 residues. V gave up 5 bases and J gave up 1 base, with 8 bases separating them. The CDR3 loop is CAWESVQETQYF. The CDR3 nucleotides read TGTGCCTGGGAATCTGTCCAAGAGACCCAGTACTTC.

This clone was seen just once. The chain is built from TRBV18 and TRBJ1-6, with no clear D. V was cut by 6 bases and J by 8 bases, with 17 bases left in between. The CDR3 totals 15 residues. CDR1 is KGHSH, CDR2 LQKENI, per germline. CDR3 loop: CASSSLEGVDSPLHF. CDR3 bases: TGTGCCAGCTCGTCTCTGGAGGGAGTTGATTCACCCCTCCACTTT.

This sequence joins TRBV5-4 and TRBJ2-7; 7 bases align to TRBD1. The ends lost 3 bases at V and 1 base at J; junction bases unmatched: 4. The CDR3 is 14 residues long. The germline V gene encodes CDR1 SGHNT and CDR2 YYREEE (reference sequence). CDR3 amino acids: CASSSRQGSYEQYF. The CDR3 bases are TGTGCCAGCAGCTCCCGACAGGGTTCCTACGAGCAGTACTTC.